The 21 T cell receptor beta chains below all came from one sample that was sequenced in a study of T cell repertoires in cytomegalovirus infection. TCRdb itself ran the reads through MiXCR, one entry per CDR3 protein. Here the sample spans 300,000 to 400,000 distinct CDR3 sequences, 25% to 30% being singletons. Their cognate antigens are unknown. The sample here was cultured PBMCs, taken from culture after CMV antigen stimulation. The receptors shown here come from a human donor in good health (CMV status not recorded). Some clones in this sample may be carry-over from other donors' samples.

V gene TRBV19 combines with J gene TRBJ1-5, with 8 bases identical to TRBD1. Germline V lookup: CDR1 LNHDA, CDR2 SQIVND (reference sequence). This CDR3 spans 15 amino acids. Unmatched junction bases numbered 11, after V lost 10 bases and J lost 3 bases. For the CDR3, the DNA is TGTGCCACAAAGTCCCCAGGGGGCACCAATCAGCCCCAGCATTTT. As protein: CATKSPGGTNQPQHF.

The V call is TRBV24-1, the J call TRBJ1-5, with 8 bases lining up with TRBD1. V shed 9 bases and J 2 bases; nucleotides not matched to a gene: 8. The CDR3 contains 15 residues. Germline V CDR1 and CDR2: KGHDR, SFDVKD. The CDR3 DNA is TGTGCCACCCCCGACAGGGGATCGGGCAATCAGCCCCAGCATTTT. Translation: CATPDRGSGNQPQHF.

The gene calls are TRBV28 and TRBJ1-2, with D unresolved. This CDR3 contains 12 residues. Looked up from germline, CDR1 is MDHEN and CDR2 is SYDVKM. The V end was cut by 3 bases, the J end by 4 bases, with 6 bases between. As DNA, the CDR3 is TGTGCCAGCAGTTTCGACGGCTATGGCTACACCTTC. Translated: CASSFDGYGYTF.

A few counts support this clonotype. The chain is built from TRBV19 and TRBJ2-1; weak D call: TRBD2 (5 bases). The CDR3 consists of 15 residues. CDR1 is LNHDA, CDR2 SQIVND, per germline (reference sequence). The V gene lost 3 bases and the J gene lost 7 bases, with 16 bases spanning the gap. In DNA form, the CDR3 reads TGTGCCAGTAGTATGTTCCGGGGTTCGGTGAATGAGCAGTTCTTC. Translating gives CASSMFRGSVNEQFF.

The rearrangement joins TRBV7-3 to TRBJ2-3, with 9 bases identical to TRBD2. Germline V lookup: CDR1 SGHTA, CDR2 FQGTGA. The ends lost 4 bases at V and 1 base at J; junction bases unmatched: 9. The CDR3 has 17 residues. The CDR3 sequence is CASSSIATSGGTDTQYF. The CDR3 bases are TGTGCCAGCAGCTCAATAGCGACTAGCGGAGGCACAGATACGCAGTATTTT.

V gene TRBV24-1 combines with J gene TRBJ2-1; tentatively, D is TRBD1 (6 bases). Germline CDR1 reads KGHDR; CDR2 reads SFDVKD. The V end was cut by 4 bases, the J end by 5 bases, with 14 bases between. This CDR3 has 15 amino acids. The CDR3 here is CATSDPPRTDNEQFF. The CDR3, as DNA: TGTGCCACCAGTGACCCACCGAGGACAGACAATGAGCAGTTCTTC.

V and J are TRBV2 and TRBJ1-2, with unresolved D. CDR3 length equals 11 residues. Trimming cost V 6 bases and J 6 bases, with 8 bases left between them. Germline values: CDR1 SNHLY, CDR2 FYNNEI. This CDR3 reads CASRAGNGYTF. For the CDR3, the DNA is TGTGCCAGCAGGGCAGGTAATGGCTACACCTTC.

CDR3 region: CASSYGTGYSGNTIYF. CDR3 DNA sequence: TGTGCCAGCAGTTACGGGACAGGATACTCTGGAAACACCATATATTTT. J is TRBJ1-3 and V is TRBV6-8; 8 nucleotides align to TRBD1. The CDR3 length is 16 residues. Germline V gene data show CDR1 as MNHGY and CDR2 as SAAAGT. J lost 0 bases, V lost 2 bases, and 3 bases had no gene match.

The table lists this clonotype with a few counts. The V and J genes are TRBV2 and TRBJ1-2, with D tentatively TRBD1 (6 bases). The CDR3 is made up of 14 amino acids. V dropped 5 bases and J dropped 5 bases, with 15 bases sitting between them. Germline loops: CDR1 SNHLY, CDR2 FYNNEI. The CDR3 sequence: CASSLDSWLYGYTF. CDR3 nucleotides: TGTGCCAGCAGTCTGGACAGTTGGTTGTATGGCTACACCTTC.

This clonotype was seen many times. The chain combines TRBV20-1 with TRBJ2-3; 13 bases fit TRBD2. The J segment lost 4 bases and the V segment lost 3 bases, leaving 16 bases of the junction unmatched. The CDR3 spans 19 residues. The V gene's germline CDR1 is DFQATT and CDR2 SNEGSKA (reference sequence). The CDR3, as DNA: TGCAGTGCTAGGGTAGCTTTTACTAGCGGGGGGGCTTTAGCAGATACGCAGTATTTT. Encoded protein: CSARVAFTSGGALADTQYF.

In its sample, this clonotype is medium-sized. This sequence joins TRBV12-3 or TRBV12-4 and TRBJ2-2; D is unclear. The CDR3 has 13 amino acids. Trimming shortened V by 3 bases and J by 5 bases, and 7 bases separated the two germline ends. CDR3 in amino acids: CASSLLSTGELFF. The CDR3 DNA reads as TGTGCCAGCAGTTTGCTCAGTACCGGGGAGCTGTTTTTT.

This clonotype turned up a few times. V gene TRBV4-2 combines with J gene TRBJ2-1, with 7 bases aligning to TRBD2. Trimming took 0 bases from V and 10 from J; bases not matched to a gene: 6. The germline CDR1 and CDR2 sequences are LGHNA and YNFKEQ. The CDR3 has 14 residues. Here the CDR3 reads CASSQDLADREQFF. The CDR3 DNA sequence: TGTGCCAGCAGCCAAGACCTAGCGGATCGCGAGCAGTTCTTC.

In this sample, this clonotype turned up a few times. J is TRBJ1-1 and V is TRBV2; 7 bases agree with TRBD1. The CDR3 covers 14 residues. The germline V gene encodes CDR1 SNHLY and CDR2 FYNNEI. V was pared by 7 bases and J by 1 base, with 6 bases of the junction left unmatched. The CDR3 spells CASNQGGRNTEAFF. CDR3 sequence (DNA): TGTGCCAGCAACCAGGGGGGCAGGAACACTGAAGCTTTCTTT.

The chain joins TRBV20-1 to TRBJ1-2; D gene uncertain. Trimming removed 5 bases from V and 4 bases from J, with 20 bases in between. Germline CDR1 reads DFQATT; CDR2 reads SNEGSKA (reference sequence). The CDR3 is 15 residues long. The CDR3 loop is CSAPRPSALAYGYTF. CDR3 bases: TGCAGTGCTCCCAGGCCCTCAGCCCTAGCCTATGGCTACACCTTC.

At least ten counts were recorded for this clonotype. V gene TRBV6-1 combines with J gene TRBJ2-3, with 9 positions matching TRBD2. The CDR3 consists of 15 residues. The J segment lost 1 base and the V segment lost 5 bases, leaving 4 bases of the junction unmatched. Germline V gene lookup returns CDR1 MNHNS and CDR2 SASEGT. DNA of the CDR3: TGTGCCAGCAGTTGGTCTAGCGGGGGCACAGATACGCAGTATTTT. Protein sequence: CASSWSSGGTDTQYF.

This clonotype was recorded a few times. The V and J genes are TRBV7-3 and TRBJ2-1; 9 nucleotides line up with TRBD2. Germline V lookup: CDR1 SGHTA, CDR2 FQGTGA. The J segment lost 1 base and the V segment lost 5 bases, leaving 12 bases of the junction unmatched. The length of the CDR3 is 18 residues. The CDR3 spells CASSPLVTSGRSYNEQFF. The CDR3 nucleotides are TGTGCCAGCAGCCCGTTGGTGACTAGCGGACGTTCCTACAATGAGCAGTTCTTC.

This clonotype was detected only a few times. The rearrangement joins TRBV6-5 to TRBJ1-2; 9 bases agree with TRBD1. CDR3 size: 14 residues. Germline CDR1 reads MNHEY; CDR2 reads SVGAGI. Unmatched junction bases numbered 4, after V lost 0 bases and J lost 8 bases. The CDR3 bases are TGTGCCAGCAGTTACTCAGGGGGACAGGGCGGCTACACCTTC. Translation: CASSYSGGQGGYTF.

This chain uses TRBV24-1 with TRBJ2-5, with D possibly being TRBD1 (6 bases). The CDR3 consists of 15 residues. CDR1 and CDR2 from the germline V gene are KGHDR and SFDVKD. V was clipped by 5 bases and J by 5 bases, with 17 bases between them. CDR3 DNA: TGTGCCACCAGTGGCGGTGGGCAGGGGAAGGAGACCCAGTACTTC. Protein product: CATSGGGQGKETQYF.

In its sample, this clonotype was seen a few times. The chain recombines TRBV10-3 with TRBJ2-1; D might be TRBD1 or TRBD2, each matching 5 bases. The CDR3 sequence is 14 residues long. V lost 4 bases, J lost 3 bases, and 10 bases lay in between. Germline V gene sequence: CDR1 ENHRY, CDR2 SYGVKD. Written as DNA, the CDR3 is TGTGCCATCAGTGTCCAGGGAGACTACAATGAGCAGTTCTTC. Its protein is CAISVQGDYNEQFF.

The chain has TRBV7-2 and TRBJ2-5; D not certain. Germline V gene data show CDR1 as SGHTA and CDR2 as FQGNSA. Trimming cost V 5 bases and J 5 bases, with 12 bases left between them. The CDR3 consists of 13 residues. DNA for the CDR3: TGTGCCAGCAGCCTCACGAGCCTTGAGACCCAGTACTTC. This sequence encodes CASSLTSLETQYF.

This clonotype was seen a handful of times. V gene TRBV28 combines with J gene TRBJ1-1; the match to TRBD1 covers 10 bases. Germline CDR1 reads MDHEN; CDR2 reads SYDVKM. V dropped 1 base and J dropped 0; count of bases not matched to a gene: 2. This CDR3 has 16 residues. In DNA form, the CDR3 reads TGTGCCAGCAGTTTATTGACAGGGGGCTTGAACACTGAAGCTTTCTTT. It specifies CASSLLTGGLNTEAFF. Variable domain in full (rest from reference TRBV28 and TRBJ1-1): DVKVTQSSRYLVKRTGEKVFLECVQDMDHENMFWYRQDPGLGLRLIYFSYDVKMKEKGDIPEGYSVSREKKERFSLILESASTNQTSMYLCASSLLTGGLNTEAFFGQGTRLTVV.